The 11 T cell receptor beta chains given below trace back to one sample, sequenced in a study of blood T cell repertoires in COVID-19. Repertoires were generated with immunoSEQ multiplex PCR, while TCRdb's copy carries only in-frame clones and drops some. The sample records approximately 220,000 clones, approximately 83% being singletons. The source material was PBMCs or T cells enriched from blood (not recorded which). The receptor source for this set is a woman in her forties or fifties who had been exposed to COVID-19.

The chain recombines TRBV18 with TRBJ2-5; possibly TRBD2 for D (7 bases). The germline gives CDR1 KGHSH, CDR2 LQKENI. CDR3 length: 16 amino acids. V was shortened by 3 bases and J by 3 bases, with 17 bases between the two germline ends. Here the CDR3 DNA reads TGTGCCAGCTCACCTTTCTACAGGGAGGGCGAAGAGACCCAGTACTTC. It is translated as CASSPFYREGEETQYF. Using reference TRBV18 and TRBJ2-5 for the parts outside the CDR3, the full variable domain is NAGVMQNPRHLVRRRGQEARLRCSPMKGHSHVYWYRQLPEEGLKFMVYLQKENIIDESGMPKERFSAEFPKEGPSILRIQQVVRGDSAAYFCASSPFYREGEETQYFGPGTRLLVL.

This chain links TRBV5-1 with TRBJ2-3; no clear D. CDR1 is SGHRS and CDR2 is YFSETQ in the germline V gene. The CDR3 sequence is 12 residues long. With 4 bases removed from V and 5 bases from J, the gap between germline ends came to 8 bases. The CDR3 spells CASSPNGDTQYF. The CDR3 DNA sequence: TGCGCCAGCAGCCCCAACGGAGATACGCAGTATTTT.

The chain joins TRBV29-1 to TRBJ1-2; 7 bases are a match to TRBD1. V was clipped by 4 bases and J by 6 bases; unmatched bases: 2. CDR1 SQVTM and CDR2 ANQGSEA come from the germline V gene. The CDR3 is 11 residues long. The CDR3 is CSVGGQNGYTF. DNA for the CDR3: TGCAGCGTTGGGGGACAGAATGGCTACACCTTC.

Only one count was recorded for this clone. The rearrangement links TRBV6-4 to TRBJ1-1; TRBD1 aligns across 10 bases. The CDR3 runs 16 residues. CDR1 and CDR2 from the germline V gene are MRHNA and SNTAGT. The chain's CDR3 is CLRPPGQGRRDTEAFF. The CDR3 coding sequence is TGTCTCAGGCCCCCGGGACAGGGGCGGCGGGACACTGAAGCTTTCTTT.

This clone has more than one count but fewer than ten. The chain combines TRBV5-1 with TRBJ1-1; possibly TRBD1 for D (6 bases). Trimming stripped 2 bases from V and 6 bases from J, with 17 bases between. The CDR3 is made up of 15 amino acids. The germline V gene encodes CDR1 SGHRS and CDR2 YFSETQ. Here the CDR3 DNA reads TGCGCCAGCAGCTTTATAACAGGGTTCGTCGCTGAAGCTTTCTTT. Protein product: CASSFITGFVAEAFF.

In DNA, the CDR3 is TGTGCCACCGCAGGGGAAGATACGCAGTATTTT. It specifies CATAGEDTQYF. This sequence joins TRBV10-3 and TRBJ2-3; a possible D gene is TRBD1 (6 bases). Germline lookup yields CDR1 ENHRY and CDR2 SYGVKD. The CDR3 spans 11 residues. Trimming removed 10 bases from V and 5 bases from J, with 10 bases in between.

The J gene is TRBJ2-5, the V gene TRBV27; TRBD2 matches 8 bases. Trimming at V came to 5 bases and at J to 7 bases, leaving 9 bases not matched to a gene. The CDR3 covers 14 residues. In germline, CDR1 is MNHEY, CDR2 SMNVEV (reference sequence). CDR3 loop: CASSQRSGLGTQYF. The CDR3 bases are TGTGCCAGCAGTCAAAGGTCGGGACTAGGGACCCAGTACTTC.

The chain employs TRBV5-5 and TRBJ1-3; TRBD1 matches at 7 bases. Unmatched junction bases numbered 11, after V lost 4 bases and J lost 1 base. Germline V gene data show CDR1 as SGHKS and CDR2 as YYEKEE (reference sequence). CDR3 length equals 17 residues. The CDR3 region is CASSLVSRQGSGNTIYF. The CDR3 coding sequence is TGTGCCAGCAGCCTAGTGTCCCGACAGGGATCTGGAAACACCATATATTTT. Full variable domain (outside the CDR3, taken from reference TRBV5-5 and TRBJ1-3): DAGVTQSPTHLIKTRGQQVTLRCSPISGHKSVSWYQQVLGQGPQFIFQYYEKEERGRGNFPDRFSARQFPNYSSELNVNALLLGDSALYLCASSLVSRQGSGNTIYFGEGSWLTVV.

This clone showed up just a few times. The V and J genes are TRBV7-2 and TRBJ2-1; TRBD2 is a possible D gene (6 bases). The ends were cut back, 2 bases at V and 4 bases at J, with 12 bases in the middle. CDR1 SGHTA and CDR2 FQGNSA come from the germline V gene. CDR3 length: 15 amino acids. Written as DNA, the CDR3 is TGTGCCAGCAGCTTATCTAAAGGAGGGTACAATGAGCAGTTCTTC. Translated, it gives CASSLSKGGYNEQFF.

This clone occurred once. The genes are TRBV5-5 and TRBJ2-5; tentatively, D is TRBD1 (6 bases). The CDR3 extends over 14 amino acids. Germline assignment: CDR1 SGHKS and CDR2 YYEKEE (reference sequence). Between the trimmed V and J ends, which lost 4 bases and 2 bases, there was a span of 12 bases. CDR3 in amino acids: CASSPTGQQETQYF. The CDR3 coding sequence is TGTGCCAGCAGCCCAACAGGACAGCAAGAGACCCAGTACTTC.

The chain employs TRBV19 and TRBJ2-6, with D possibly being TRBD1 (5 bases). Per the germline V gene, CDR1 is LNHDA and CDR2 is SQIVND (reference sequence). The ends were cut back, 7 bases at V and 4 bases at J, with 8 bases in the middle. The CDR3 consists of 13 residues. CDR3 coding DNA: TGTGCCAGTACTAGGGGCGGGGCCAACGTCCTGACTTTC. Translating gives CASTRGGANVLTF.